The sequence of this T cell receptor beta chain was determined in a study of blood T cell repertoires in COVID-19. Whole-study context: From the United States, Italy and Spain came samples of acute and convalescent COVID-19. PBMCs, B-cell-depleted T cells, or T cells provided the cDNA or gDNA that made up the material.

This CDR3 comprises 12 residues. Germline V gives CDR1 LNHDA, CDR2 SQIVND (reference sequence). With V trimmed by 10 bases and J by 7 bases, 7 bases remained unmatched. As handled by the study authors: Amplification of reference gene primers provided the estimated nucleated cell counts. The data were produced by immunoSEQ multiplex PCR, yet TCRdb's version contains in-frame clones alone and is incomplete. V and J calls and clone size are given by that table; D and trimming were obtained from the DNA. The profile covers over 250,000 clones, with roughly 86% appearing a single time and about 9.2% taken by the ten largest.

Sequenced material: peripheral blood. This receptor was identified in a man aged 40-49 years who had recovered from COVID-19. This sequence joins TRBV19 and TRBJ2-3; 8 bases are shared with TRBD1. The CDR3 loop is CATRTGTNTQYF. Written as DNA, the CDR3 is TGTGCCACGAGGACAGGGACGAATACGCAGTATTTT. The full variable domain, rest sourced from reference TRBV19 and TRBJ2-3, is DGGITQSPKYLFRKEGQNVTLSCEQNLNHDAMYWYRQDPGQGLRLIYYSQIVNDFQKGDIAEGYSVSREKKESFPLTVTSAQKNPTAFYLCATRTGTNTQYFGPGTRLTVL.